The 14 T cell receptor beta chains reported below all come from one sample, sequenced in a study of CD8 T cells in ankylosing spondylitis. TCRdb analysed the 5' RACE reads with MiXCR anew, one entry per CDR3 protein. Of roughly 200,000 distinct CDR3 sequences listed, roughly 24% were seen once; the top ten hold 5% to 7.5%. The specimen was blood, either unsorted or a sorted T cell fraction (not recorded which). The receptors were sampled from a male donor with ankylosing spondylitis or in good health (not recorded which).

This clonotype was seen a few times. As DNA, the CDR3 is TGCAGCGTTGGGGCGCAAAGTAGTACGCAGTATTTT. It yields the protein CSVGAQSSTQYF. The chain employs TRBV29-1 and TRBJ2-3; D gene ambiguous. Trimming left V 4 bases short and J 8 bases short, with 13 bases between. This CDR3 has 12 residues. Germline V gene data show CDR1 as SQVTM and CDR2 as ANQGSEA.

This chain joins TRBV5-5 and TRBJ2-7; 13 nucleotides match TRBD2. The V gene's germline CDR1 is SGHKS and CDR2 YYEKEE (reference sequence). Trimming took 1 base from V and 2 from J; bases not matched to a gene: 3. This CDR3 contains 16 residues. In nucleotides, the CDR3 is TGTGCCAGCAGCTTGCAGGGACTAGCGGGGACCTACGAGCAGTACTTC. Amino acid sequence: CASSLQGLAGTYEQYF.

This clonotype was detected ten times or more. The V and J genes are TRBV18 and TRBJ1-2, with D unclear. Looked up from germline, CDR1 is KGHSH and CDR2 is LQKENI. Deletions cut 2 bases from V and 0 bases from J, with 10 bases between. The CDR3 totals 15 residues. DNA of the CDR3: TGTGCCAGCTCACCAACCAGGCCCACTAACTATGGCTACACCTTC. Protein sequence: CASSPTRPTNYGYTF.

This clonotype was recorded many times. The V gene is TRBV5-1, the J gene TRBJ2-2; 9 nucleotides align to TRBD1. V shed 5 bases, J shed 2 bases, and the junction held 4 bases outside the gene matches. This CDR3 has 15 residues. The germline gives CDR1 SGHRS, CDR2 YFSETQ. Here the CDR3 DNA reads TGCGCCAGCAGAATCACAGGGGGCAACACCGGGGAGCTGTTTTTT. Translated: CASRITGGNTGELFF.

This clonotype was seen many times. CDR3: CSAVRGGNSYEQYF. The CDR3 DNA reads as TGCAGTGCCGTGAGAGGAGGGAATTCGTACGAGCAGTACTTC. The chain links TRBV20-1 to TRBJ2-7; possible D gene TRBD2, 6 bases. This CDR3 has 14 amino acids. The germline V gene has CDR1 DFQATT and CDR2 SNEGSKA (reference sequence). Trimming pared 6 bases from V and 4 bases from J, leaving 19 bases between.

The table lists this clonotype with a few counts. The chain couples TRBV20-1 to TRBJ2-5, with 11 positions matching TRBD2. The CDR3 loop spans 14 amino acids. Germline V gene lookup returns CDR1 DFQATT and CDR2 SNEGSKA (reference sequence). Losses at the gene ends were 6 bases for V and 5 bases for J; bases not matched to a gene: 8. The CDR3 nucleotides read TGCAGTGCGTCGATAGCGGGAGGGCCTGAGACCCAGTACTTC. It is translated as CSASIAGGPETQYF.

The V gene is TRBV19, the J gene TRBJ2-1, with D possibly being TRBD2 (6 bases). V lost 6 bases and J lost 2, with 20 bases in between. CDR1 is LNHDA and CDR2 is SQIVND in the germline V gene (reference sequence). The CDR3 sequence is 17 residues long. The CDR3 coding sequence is TGTGCCAGTAGCCTAGGTGGGCGGGGACTTACCTACAATGAGCAGTTCTTC. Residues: CASSLGGRGLTYNEQFF.

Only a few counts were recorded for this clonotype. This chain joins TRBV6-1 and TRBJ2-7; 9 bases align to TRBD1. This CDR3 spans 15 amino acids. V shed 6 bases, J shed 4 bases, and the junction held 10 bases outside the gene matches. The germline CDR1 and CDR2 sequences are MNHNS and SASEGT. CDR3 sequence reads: CASSRDRALIYEQYF. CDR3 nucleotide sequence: TGTGCCAGCAGCAGGGACAGGGCGTTAATATACGAGCAGTACTTC.

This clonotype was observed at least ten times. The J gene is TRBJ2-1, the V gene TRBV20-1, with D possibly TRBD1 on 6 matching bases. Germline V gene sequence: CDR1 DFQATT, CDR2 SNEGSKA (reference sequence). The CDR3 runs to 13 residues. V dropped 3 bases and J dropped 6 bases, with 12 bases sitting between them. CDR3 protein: CSASGIGGNEQFF. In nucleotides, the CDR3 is TGCAGTGCTAGCGGGATAGGGGGCAATGAGCAGTTCTTC.

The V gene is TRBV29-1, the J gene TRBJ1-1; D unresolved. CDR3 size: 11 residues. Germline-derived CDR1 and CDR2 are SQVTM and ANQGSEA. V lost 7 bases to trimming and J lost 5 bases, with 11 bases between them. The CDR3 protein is CSAVVGTEAFF. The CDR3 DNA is TGCAGCGCCGTGGTAGGGACTGAAGCTTTCTTT.

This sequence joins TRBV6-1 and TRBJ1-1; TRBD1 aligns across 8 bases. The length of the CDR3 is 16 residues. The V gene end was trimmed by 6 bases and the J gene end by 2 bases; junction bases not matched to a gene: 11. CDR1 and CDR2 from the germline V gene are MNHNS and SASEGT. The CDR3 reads CASRRRTGTVNTEAFF. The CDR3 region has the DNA TGTGCCAGCAGACGTCGGACAGGGACAGTAAACACTGAAGCTTTCTTT.

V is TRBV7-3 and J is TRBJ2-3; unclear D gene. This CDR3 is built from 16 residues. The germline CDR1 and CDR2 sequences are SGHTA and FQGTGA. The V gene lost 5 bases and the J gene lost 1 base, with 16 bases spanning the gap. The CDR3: CASSASVVGGTDTQYF. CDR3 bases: TGTGCCAGCAGCGCCTCGGTGGTTGGAGGCACAGATACGCAGTATTTT.

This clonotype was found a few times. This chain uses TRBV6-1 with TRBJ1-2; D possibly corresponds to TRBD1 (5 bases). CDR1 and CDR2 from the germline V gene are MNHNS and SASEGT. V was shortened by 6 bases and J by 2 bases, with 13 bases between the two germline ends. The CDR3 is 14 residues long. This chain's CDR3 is CASSPAGQNYGYTF. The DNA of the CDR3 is TGTGCCAGCAGCCCCGCGGGGCAGAACTATGGCTACACCTTC.

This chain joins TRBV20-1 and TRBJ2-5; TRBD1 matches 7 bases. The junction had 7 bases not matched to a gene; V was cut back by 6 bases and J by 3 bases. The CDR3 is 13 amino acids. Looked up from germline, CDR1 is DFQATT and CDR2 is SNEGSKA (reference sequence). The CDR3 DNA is TGCAGTGCAGGGGGCGGGTATAAAGAGACCCAGTACTTC. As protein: CSAGGGYKETQYF.